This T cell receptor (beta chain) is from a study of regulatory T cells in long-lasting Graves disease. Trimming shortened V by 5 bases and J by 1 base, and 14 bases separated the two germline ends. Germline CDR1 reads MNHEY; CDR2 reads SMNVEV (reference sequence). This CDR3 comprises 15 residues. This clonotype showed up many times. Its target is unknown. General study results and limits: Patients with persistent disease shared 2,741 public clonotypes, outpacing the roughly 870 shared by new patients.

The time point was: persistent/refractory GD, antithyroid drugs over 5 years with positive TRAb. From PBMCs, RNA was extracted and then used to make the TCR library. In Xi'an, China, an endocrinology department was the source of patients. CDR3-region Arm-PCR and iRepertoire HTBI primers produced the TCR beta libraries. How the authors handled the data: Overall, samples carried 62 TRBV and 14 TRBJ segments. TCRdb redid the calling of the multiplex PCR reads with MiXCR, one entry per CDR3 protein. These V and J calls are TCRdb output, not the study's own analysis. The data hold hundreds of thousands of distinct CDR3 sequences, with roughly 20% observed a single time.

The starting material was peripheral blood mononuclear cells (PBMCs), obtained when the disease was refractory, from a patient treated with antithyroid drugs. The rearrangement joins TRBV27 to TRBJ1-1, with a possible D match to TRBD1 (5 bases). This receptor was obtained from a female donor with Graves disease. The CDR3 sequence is CASSQPWDGNTEAFF. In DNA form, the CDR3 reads TGTGCCAGCAGTCAGCCATGGGACGGGAACACTGAAGCTTTCTTT.